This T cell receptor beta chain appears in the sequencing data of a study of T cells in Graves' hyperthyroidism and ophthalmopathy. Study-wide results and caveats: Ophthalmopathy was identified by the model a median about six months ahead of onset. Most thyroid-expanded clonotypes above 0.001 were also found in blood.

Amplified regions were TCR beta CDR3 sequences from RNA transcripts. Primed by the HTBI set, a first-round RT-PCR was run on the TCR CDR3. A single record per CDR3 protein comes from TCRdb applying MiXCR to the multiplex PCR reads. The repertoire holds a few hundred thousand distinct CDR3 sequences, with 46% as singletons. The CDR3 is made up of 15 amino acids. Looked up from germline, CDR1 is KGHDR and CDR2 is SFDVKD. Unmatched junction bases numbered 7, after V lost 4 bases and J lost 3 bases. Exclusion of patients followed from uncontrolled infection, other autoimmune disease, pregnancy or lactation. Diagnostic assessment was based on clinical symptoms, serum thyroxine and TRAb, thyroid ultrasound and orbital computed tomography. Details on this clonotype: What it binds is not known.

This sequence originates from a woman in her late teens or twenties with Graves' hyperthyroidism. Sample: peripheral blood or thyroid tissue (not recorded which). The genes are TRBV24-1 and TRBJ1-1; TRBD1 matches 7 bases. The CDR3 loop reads CATSDASGQHTEAFF. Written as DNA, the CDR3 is TGTGCCACCAGTGACGCGTCGGGACAGCACACTGAAGCTTTCTTT.